The 9 T cell receptor beta chains presented below share a single source sample, sequenced in a study of CD8 T cells in Susac syndrome. RNA amounts of about 0.5 to 1 ug underwent reverse transcription with random hexamers. TCRdb processed the immunoSEQ multiplex PCR reads anew with MiXCR; each CDR3 protein has one entry. Of approximately 230,000 distinct CDR3 sequences listed, roughly 93% are singletons. The sequenced sample was CD4+ T cells from PBMCs. Every receptor here comes from a human donor with multiple sclerosis.

The chain couples TRBV27 to TRBJ1-1; TRBD1 matches at 7 bases. CDR1 is MNHEY, CDR2 SMNVEV, per germline (reference sequence). After removal of 6 bases from V and 5 bases from J, the junction contained 6 bases not matched to a gene. The CDR3 length is 13 residues. The CDR3 region has the DNA TGTGCCAGCAGGAAGGGGGCGAGGACTGAAGCTTTCTTT. Residues: CASRKGARTEAFF.

The genes are TRBV7-9 and TRBJ1-1, with 9 nucleotides matching TRBD1. Germline CDR1 and CDR2: SEHNR and FQNEAQ (reference sequence). This CDR3 contains 15 residues. V was pared by 1 base and J by 4 bases, with 4 bases of the junction left unmatched. As DNA, the CDR3 is TGTGCCAGCAGCTTAGGGGACAGGGAATTCACTGAAGCTTTCTTT. This translates into CASSLGDREFTEAFF. The whole variable domain, remainder taken from reference TRBV7-9 and TRBJ1-1, is DTGVSQNPRHKITKRGQNVTFRCDPISEHNRLYWYRQTLGQGPEFLTYFQNEAQLEKSRLLSDRFSAERPKGSFSTLEIQRTEQGDSAMYLCASSLGDREFTEAFFGQGTRLTVV.

This sequence joins TRBV20-1 and TRBJ1-2; D may be TRBD1 (5 bases). The germline V and J ends were trimmed by 0 bases and 4 bases, with 27 bases remaining between them. Germline CDR1 DFQATT, CDR2 SNEGSKA (reference sequence). The CDR3 length is 19 residues. This chain's CDR3 is CSARDRARGRATGPYGYTF. The CDR3 nucleotides read TGCAGTGCTAGAGACCGTGCGAGGGGCCGAGCTACAGGACCCTATGGCTACACCTTC.

The chain carries TRBV5-1 and TRBJ2-3, with D unclear. Germline V gives CDR1 SGHRS, CDR2 YFSETQ. The CDR3 runs 14 residues. V dropped 0 bases and J dropped 2 bases, with 7 bases sitting between them. The DNA of the CDR3 is TGCGCCAGCAGCTTGGAAGCTCCCACAGATACGCAGTATTTT. This encodes CASSLEAPTDTQYF.

The rearrangement uses TRBV19 and TRBJ1-2; D remains unclear. The germline gives CDR1 LNHDA, CDR2 SQIVND (reference sequence). The CDR3 sequence is 14 residues long. V was clipped by 0 bases and J by 4 bases, with 9 bases between them. The CDR3 spells CASSIEARTYGYTF. The CDR3 nucleotides read TGTGCCAGTAGTATAGAGGCGAGGACCTATGGCTACACCTTC. Filled out from reference TRBV19 and TRBJ1-2, the complete variable domain reads DGGITQSPKYLFRKEGQNVTLSCEQNLNHDAMYWYRQDPGQGLRLIYYSQIVNDFQKGDIAEGYSVSREKKESFPLTVTSAQKNPTAFYLCASSIEARTYGYTFGSGTRLTVV.

The chain is built from TRBV11-2 and TRBJ1-1; TRBD1 aligns across 7 bases. CDR1 and CDR2 from the germline V gene are SGHAT and FQNNGV. The V gene end was trimmed by 7 bases and the J gene end by 1 base; junction bases not matched to a gene: 6. The CDR3 totals 14 residues. Here the CDR3 DNA reads TGTGCCAGCACCATCGACAGGGCGAACACTGAAGCTTTCTTT. It encodes CASTIDRANTEAFF.

The chain employs TRBV29-1 and TRBJ1-2; possibly TRBD1 for D (5 bases). From germline, CDR1 is SQVTM and CDR2 ANQGSEA. V was clipped by 1 base and J by 3 bases, with 12 bases between them. This CDR3 contains 14 residues. The CDR3: CSVEARGEDYGYTF. The CDR3 DNA reads TGCAGCGTTGAAGCGAGGGGAGAGGACTATGGCTACACCTTC.

The chain's CDR3 is CASSPYIGSYEQYF. The DNA of the CDR3 is TGTGCCAGCAGTCCGTACATTGGCTCCTACGAGCAGTACTTC. This chain joins TRBV27 and TRBJ2-7; D uncertain. Trimming removed 5 bases from V and 0 bases from J, with 11 bases in between. Germline CDR1 reads MNHEY; CDR2 reads SMNVEV (reference sequence). The CDR3 has 14 amino acids.

The chain combines TRBV6-2 or TRBV6-3 with TRBJ1-5; D uncertain. The CDR3 extends over 15 amino acids. Per the germline V gene, CDR1 is MNHEY and CDR2 is SVGEGT. Trimming shortened V by 6 bases and J by 2 bases, and 14 bases separated the two germline ends. The CDR3: CASSPVAAGNQPQHF. The CDR3 DNA reads as TGTGCCAGCAGCCCCGTGGCGGCCGGCAATCAGCCCCAGCATTTT.